Described below is a single T cell receptor beta chain sequence and its context. This clone was observed once. The antigen it binds to is not known. No much larger clone is present one base from it, and per-base qualities are unavailable. The time point label, read with the paper, signifies: about 28 days (+/-7) after the second vaccine dose. AZD1222 recipients given second doses at about 4 weeks or at about 12 weeks were pooled, since spike-specific TCR depth and breadth were not found to differ between the two schedules. Samples from vaccinated people were obtained from the UK trials COV001 and COV002, which included a single-blind randomized controlled phase 2/3 trial of AZD1222 (ChAdOx1 nCoV-19) in healthy adults. Trial participant PBMC samples were collected at day 0 and day 28 after the second dose for TCRbeta chain sequencing. The CDR3 regions of human TCRbeta chains were analyzed by immunosequencing. The paper's processing steps were these. Repertoire TCRs were checked for matches against a reference library of SARS-CoV-2-specific TCRs that had been generated using the MIRA antigen-specificity platform. Breadth meant the fraction of unique TCRs that were SARS-CoV-2-associated, whereas depth meant the fraction of total T cells that were SARS-CoV-2-associated. Each spike-specific TCR was assigned to its reactive spike region and to a CD4 or CD8 class using the MIRA data. Log10-transformed breadth and depth values were compared by one-way ANOVA with Sidak's multiple comparisons tests. Here the immuneACCESS table is served through TCRdb, limited to in-frame sequences with V and J called. Missing clones are a known gap in these copies; in checked studies unresolved V genes cover under half, and the rest lacks a known reason. V, J and clone size derive from that table, while D and trimming were established from the DNA sequence. The sample contains fewer than 150,000 clones, approximately 85% of them found a single time. Clones ranked in the top ten supply over 5% of the sample.

Based on the germline V gene (reference sequence), the CDR1 and CDR2 sequences are MNHEY and SMNVEV. Clipping removes 4 bases from V and 1 base from J, with 7 as the unmatched junction base count. The cysteine opens and the phenylalanine closes a CDR3 of 16 amino acids. Kept here is only the CDR3 DNA, which spans 48 bases and is read in frame from base 1. This specimen comes from a study of T cell responses to AZD1222 COVID-19 vaccine (dated by TCRdb to about 2021). Study-level background: A total of around 240 trial participants underwent TCR sequencing, of whom around 210 had received two doses of AZD1222 and some 25 had received two doses of the MenACWY control vaccine. Enrollment into the trials was organized by age into subgroups of 18-55, 56-69 and 70-plus years, and those subgroups contained about 160, 30 and 59 TCR-sequenced participants, respectively.

The paper as a whole reports these results and caveats: Reportedly, almost half of the unique spike-specific TCRs recognized epitopes lying outside the regions that are mutated in the B.1.351 and B.1.1.7 variants. Participants were mostly white British, with more females than males. The authors suggested clonal diversity may have been underestimated. The 56-69-year group was small, and its depth increase did not reach significance, likely because of low power. Only 5 to 7 AZD1222 recipients were SARS-CoV-2 seropositive at baseline, limiting conclusions about previously exposed vaccinees. Vaccine-associated CD4 TCRs spanned the whole spike protein, with dominant responses in regions 160-218 and 743-854. After two AZD1222 doses, spike-specific TCR breadth and depth were significantly higher than at day 0 and than in MenACWY recipients. Because no samples from the day 14 peak response were available, repertoires could be characterized only after the peak T cell response.

The source of this sequence is an adult who received the AZD1222 COVID-19 vaccine. The sample in question was peripheral blood, obtained 28 days after the second AZD1222 dose. The chain joins TRBV27 to TRBJ1-1, and TRBD1 matches 9 of the central bases. The CDR3 here reads CASSSQQGAANTEAFF. The DNA sequence is TGTGCCAGCAGTTCCCAACAGGGGGCGGCGAACACTGAAGCTTTCTTT.